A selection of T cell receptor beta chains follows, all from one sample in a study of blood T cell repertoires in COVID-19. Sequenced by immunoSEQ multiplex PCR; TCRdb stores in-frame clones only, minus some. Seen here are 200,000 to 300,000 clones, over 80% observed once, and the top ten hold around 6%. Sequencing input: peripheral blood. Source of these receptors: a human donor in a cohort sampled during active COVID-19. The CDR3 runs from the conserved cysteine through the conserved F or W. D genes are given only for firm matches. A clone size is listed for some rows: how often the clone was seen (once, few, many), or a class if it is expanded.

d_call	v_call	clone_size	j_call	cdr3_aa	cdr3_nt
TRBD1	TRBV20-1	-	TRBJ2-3	CSASDRASTDTQYF	TGCAGTGCTAGTGACAGGGCCAGCACAGATACGCAGTATTTT
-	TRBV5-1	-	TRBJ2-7	CASSFGTANSYEQYF	TGCGCCAGCAGCTTTGGAACAGCTAATTCCTACGAGCAGTACTTC
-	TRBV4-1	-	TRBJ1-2	CASSQWREIDGYTF	TGCGCCAGCAGCCAATGGAGGGAAATAGACGGCTACACCTTC
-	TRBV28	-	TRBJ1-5	CASSLSAGGSNQPQHF	TGTGCCAGCAGTTTATCCGCTGGAGGGAGCAATCAGCCCCAGCATTTT
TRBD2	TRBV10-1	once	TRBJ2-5	CASSLAGTETQYF	TGCGCCAGCAGCCTAGCGGGGACGGAGACCCAGTACTTC
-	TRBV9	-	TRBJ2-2	CASSVGGANTGELFF	TGTGCCAGCAGCGTAGGGGGCGCCAACACCGGGGAGCTGTTTTTT
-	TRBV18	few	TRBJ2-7	CASSPNRNYEQYF	TGTGCCAGCTCACCTAACAGGAACTACGAGCAGTACTTC
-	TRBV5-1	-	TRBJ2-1	CASSLKGQNGDEQFF	TGCGCCAGCAGCTTAAAGGGTCAAAACGGGGATGAGCAGTTCTTC
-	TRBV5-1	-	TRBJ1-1	CASSLTLGGLNTEAFF	TGCGCCAGCAGCTTGACGTTAGGGGGATTGAACACTGAAGCTTTCTTT
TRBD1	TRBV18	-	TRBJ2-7	CASSQSDRGLYEQYF	TGTGCCAGCTCACAGTCGGACAGGGGGCTGTACGAGCAGTACTTC
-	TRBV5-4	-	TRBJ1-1	CASSYNLGGDTEAFF	TGTGCCAGCAGCTATAACTTGGGGGGGGACACTGAAGCTTTCTTT
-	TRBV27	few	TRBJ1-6	CASSFTGGDSPLHF	TGTGCCAGCAGTTTCACCGGGGGGGATTCACCCCTCCACTTT
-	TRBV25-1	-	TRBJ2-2	CASSESGVDTGELFF	TGTGCCAGCAGTGAATCGGGGGTCGACACCGGGGAGCTGTTTTTT
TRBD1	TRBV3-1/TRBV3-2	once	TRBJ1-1	CASSPDRGGTEAFF	TGTGCCAGCAGCCCGGACAGGGGGGGGACTGAAGCTTTCTTT
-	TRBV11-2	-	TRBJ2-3	CASSLGTRTDTQYF	TGTGCCAGCAGCTTAGGGACTCGCACAGATACGCAGTATTTT
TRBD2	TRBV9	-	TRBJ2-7	CASSVEAGSYEQYF	TGTGCCAGCAGCGTGGAAGCGGGGAGCTACGAGCAGTACTTC
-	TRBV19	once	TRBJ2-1	CASSTGVLGAGYNEQFF	TGTGCCAGTAGTACAGGCGTATTGGGGGCTGGGTACAATGAGCAGTTCTTC
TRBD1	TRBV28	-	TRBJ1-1	CASSLSGQGGLGRAFF	TGTGCCAGCAGCTTATCGGGACAGGGAGGCCTAGGAAGGGCTTTCTTT
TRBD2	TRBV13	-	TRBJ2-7	CASSRVVTGGLYEQYF	TGTGCCAGCAGCCGGGTCGTGACGGGAGGGCTCTACGAGCAGTACTTC
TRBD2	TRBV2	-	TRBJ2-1	CASSVRRGTNNEQFF	TGTGCCAGCAGTGTACGCCGCGGGACTAACAATGAGCAGTTCTTC
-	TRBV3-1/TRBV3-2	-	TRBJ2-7	CASSQETGHEQYF	TGTGCCAGCAGCCAAGAAACAGGGCACGAGCAGTACTTC
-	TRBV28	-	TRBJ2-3	CASRDRATDTQYF	TGTGCCAGCAGGGACAGAGCCACAGATACGCAGTATTTT
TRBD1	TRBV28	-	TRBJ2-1	CASSSADRDRDEQFF	TGTGCCAGCAGTTCCGCTGACAGGGATCGGGATGAGCAGTTCTTC
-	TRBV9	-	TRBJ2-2	CASSFGGGGELFF	TGTGCCAGCAGCTTCGGGGGTGGCGGGGAGCTGTTTTTT
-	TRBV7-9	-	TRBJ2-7	CASQYVGAHSYEQYF	TGTGCCAGCCAATATGTAGGGGCTCACTCCTACGAGCAGTACTTC
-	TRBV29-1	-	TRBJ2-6	CSVGADSSGANVLTF	TGCAGCGTTGGGGCTGACAGCTCTGGGGCCAACGTCCTGACTTTC
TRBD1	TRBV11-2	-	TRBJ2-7	CASSLVTGIYEQYF	TGTGCCAGCAGCTTGGTGACAGGGATATACGAGCAGTACTTC
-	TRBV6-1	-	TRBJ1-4	CASSDGDLLVEKLFF	TGTGCCAGCAGTGACGGGGACTTGTTGGTCGAAAAACTGTTTTTT
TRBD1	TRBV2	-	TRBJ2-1	CASIRDSLTNEQFF	TGTGCCAGCATCCGGGACAGCCTTACGAATGAGCAGTTCTTC